Shown below are 16 T cell receptor beta chains from a single sample sequenced in a study of blood T cell repertoires in COVID-19. TCRdb's copy holds only in-frame clones and misses some; the assay was immunoSEQ multiplex PCR. The sample yields about 60,000 clones, under 85% seen once. Sequenced: peripheral blood. The receptors stem from a woman in her 70s with acute or convalescent COVID-19.

As regards this clone: Compared with germline, one end of the junction differs, possibly owing to a read error. This rearrangement joins TRBV2 to TRBJ1-1; D is unresolved. Per germline, CDR1 SNHLY and CDR2 FYNNEI. This CDR3 region has 10 residues. CDR3 loop: CASSEARTKF. CDR3 coding DNA: TGTGCCAGCAGTGAAGCGAGAACTAAATTT.

The CDR3 here is CASSLAGGNFEQYF. DNA of the CDR3: TGTGCCAGCTCCCTAGCGGGGGGTAATTTCGAGCAGTACTTC. The chain uses TRBV7-9 and TRBJ2-7; 11 bases agree with TRBD2. V trimming: 8 bases; J trimming: 6 bases; junction bases outside the gene matches: 9. This CDR3 contains 14 residues. The germline gives CDR1 SEHNR, CDR2 FQNEAQ (reference sequence). Looking up the rest from reference TRBV7-9 and TRBJ2-7 gives the full variable domain: DTGVSQNPRHKITKRGQNVTFRCDPISEHNRLYWYRQTLGQGPEFLTYFQNEAQLEKSRLLSDRFSAERPKGSFSTLEIQRTEQGDSAMYLCASSLAGGNFEQYFGPGTRLTVT.

V and J are TRBV27 and TRBJ1-5; 10 nucleotides match TRBD1. V dropped 5 bases and J dropped 7; count of bases not matched to a gene: 8. The length of the CDR3 is 15 residues. Looked up from germline, CDR1 is MNHEY and CDR2 is SMNVEV (reference sequence). CDR3 nucleotide sequence: TGTGCCAGCAGTACCGGGACAGGGGTTCGACAGCCCCAGCATTTT. Its protein product is CASSTGTGVRQPQHF.

The chain combines TRBV6-5 with TRBJ1-5; 7 bases fit TRBD1. CDR3 length equals 14 residues. From germline, CDR1 is MNHEY and CDR2 SVGAGI. V was clipped by 6 bases and J by 10 bases; unmatched bases: 12. The CDR3 region is CASRGGQFMSPQHF. The CDR3 DNA sequence: TGTGCCAGCAGGGGGGGACAGTTCATGAGTCCCCAGCATTTT.

The V gene is TRBV19, the J gene TRBJ2-1; 12 bases line up with TRBD1. The germline gives CDR1 LNHDA, CDR2 SQIVND (reference sequence). Trimming cost V 5 bases and J 0 bases; bases outside gene matches: 11. The CDR3 has 19 amino acids. Here the CDR3 DNA reads TGTGCCAGTAGTGTAAGGGGACAGGGGGCTATAAGCTCCTACAATGAGCAGTTCTTC. Residues: CASSVRGQGAISSYNEQFF. Looking up the rest from reference TRBV19 and TRBJ2-1 gives the full variable domain: DGGITQSPKYLFRKEGQNVTLSCEQNLNHDAMYWYRQDPGQGLRLIYYSQIVNDFQKGDIAEGYSVSREKKESFPLTVTSAQKNPTAFYLCASSVRGQGAISSYNEQFFGPGTRLTVL.

This rearrangement joins TRBV25-1 to TRBJ1-4, with 8 bases that match TRBD1. The CDR3 has 14 residues. V was clipped by 3 bases and J by 6 bases; unmatched bases: 3. Germline CDR1 reads MGHDK; CDR2 reads SYGVNS. The CDR3 reads CASSETTGDEKLFF. CDR3 sequence (DNA): TGTGCCAGCAGTGAGACGACAGGGGATGAAAAACTGTTTTTT.

The rearrangement links TRBV5-4 to TRBJ1-2; 9 bases are a match to TRBD1. Germline V gene sequence: CDR1 SGHNT, CDR2 YYREEE (reference sequence). J lost 8 bases, V lost 2 bases, and 7 bases had no gene match. CDR3 length: 14 residues. The CDR3 protein is CASSFGTGTNGYTF. The CDR3 bases are TGTGCCAGCAGCTTCGGGACAGGGACAAACGGCTACACCTTC.

This clone was seen a handful of times. The V gene is TRBV7-9, the J gene TRBJ1-2; 9 positions agree with TRBD1. This CDR3 has 15 residues. The V and J ends lost 4 bases and 3 bases, in that order; junction bases with no gene match: 6. Germline CDR1 is SEHNR and CDR2 is FQNEAQ (reference sequence). In DNA, the CDR3 is TGTGCCAGCAGCTCCGGACAGGGGTATTACTATGGCTACACCTTC. Translated: CASSSGQGYYYGYTF.

The chain recombines TRBV28 with TRBJ1-5; D perhaps matches TRBD1 (5 bases). V shed 10 bases and J shed 4 bases, with 14 bases lying between them. The germline gives CDR1 MDHEN, CDR2 SYDVKM. The CDR3 is 13 residues long. CDR3 region: CATSDSTNQPQHF. The CDR3 DNA sequence: TGTGCCACTTCTGACAGTACAAATCAGCCCCAGCATTTT.

V gene TRBV11-2 combines with J gene TRBJ2-1; possibly TRBD1 for D (6 bases). The germline V and J ends were trimmed by 5 bases and 9 bases, with 11 bases remaining between them. The CDR3 contains 12 residues. Germline values: CDR1 SGHAT, CDR2 FQNNGV. Here the CDR3 DNA reads TGTGCCAGCAGCATTACAGGGAGTGAGCAGTTCTTC. Its protein is CASSITGSEQFF.

This sequence joins TRBV9 and TRBJ2-6; D is possibly TRBD1 (6 bases). V lost 3 bases, J lost 1 base, and 20 bases lay in between. Germline V gives CDR1 SGDLS, CDR2 YYNGEE. CDR3 length: 19 residues. CDR3 in amino acids: CASSAALGAGDSGANVLTF. CDR3 nucleotides: TGTGCCAGCAGCGCCGCCTTGGGGGCAGGTGATTCTGGGGCCAACGTCCTGACTTTC.

The chain joins TRBV27 to TRBJ1-5; 12 bases are shared with TRBD1. The CDR3 runs to 18 residues. Germline loops: CDR1 MNHEY, CDR2 SMNVEV (reference sequence). Trimming at V came to 0 bases and at J to 0 bases, leaving 3 bases not matched to a gene. The CDR3 loop reads CASSLSGTGGHSNQPQHF. CDR3 bases: TGTGCCAGCAGTTTATCGGGGACAGGGGGCCATAGCAATCAGCCCCAGCATTTT.

The gene calls are TRBV7-9 and TRBJ1-2, with 10 bases that match TRBD1. Germline assignment: CDR1 SEHNR and CDR2 FQNEAQ (reference sequence). J gave up 7 bases and V 5 bases, and 7 bases lay outside the gene matches. The CDR3 has 14 residues. CDR3 nucleotide sequence: TGTGCCAGCAGCCCTCCGGGACAGGGGTTTGGCTACACCTTC. Its translation: CASSPPGQGFGYTF.

V and J are TRBV19 and TRBJ1-2, with 10 bases lining up with TRBD1. CDR3 length: 16 amino acids. V was clipped by 4 bases and J by 8 bases; unmatched bases: 13. The V gene's germline CDR1 is LNHDA and CDR2 SQIVND (reference sequence). The CDR3: CASSRGTGAIMAGYTF. CDR3 coding DNA: TGTGCCAGTAGTAGGGGGACAGGGGCGATTATGGCCGGCTACACCTTC.

This clone was picked up a small number of times. The J gene is TRBJ2-7, the V gene TRBV28, with a weak D call TRBD2 (6 bases). CDR3 length equals 14 residues. V shed 6 bases and J shed 0 bases, with 12 bases lying between them. CDR1 is MDHEN and CDR2 is SYDVKM in the germline V gene. The CDR3 coding sequence is TGTGCCAGCAGACCTAGCGAGAGCTCCTACGAGCAGTACTTC. This gives the protein CASRPSESSYEQYF.

This chain links TRBV2 with TRBJ2-3; D is unresolved. Trimming pared 6 bases from V and 8 bases from J, leaving 12 bases between. Germline V gene lookup returns CDR1 SNHLY and CDR2 FYNNEI. The CDR3 length is 12 residues. The CDR3 DNA is TGTGCCAGCAGATTAGCTCGTACTACGCAGTATTTT. Protein sequence: CASRLARTTQYF.